This T cell receptor beta chain was captured in a study of vaccination effects on CD4 cells after COVID-19. Study results and limitations: Few convalescent patients and no early post-infection timepoints were included in the study. After vaccination, at late timepoints, clones induced by infection and by vaccine contracted markedly.

Germline V gene data show CDR1 as SGHRS and CDR2 as YFSETQ. The CDR3 runs to 12 residues. V gave up 4 bases and J gave up 5 bases, with 9 bases separating them. Viral peptide pools were used in the ViraFEST assay to expand antigen-specific CD4+ T cells, and sequencing came afterward. Having been cultured for approximately ten days, the cells underwent CD4+ T cell isolation. Previously uninfected by SARS-CoV-2, the vaccine recipients also showed negative nucleocapsid antibodies. They grew roughly 2 million PBMC in each well, adding 7.5 to 10 IU/ml IL-2 and 8 to 10 ug/ml peptides. A word on this clone: Its specificity is unknown.

The table came from immunoSEQ multiplex PCR; TCRdb's copy has only in-frame clones and leaves some out. The data show tens of thousands of clones, over 75% seen once. The J gene is TRBJ2-5, the V gene TRBV5-1; the D is unclear. The receptor was derived from a human donor who received a COVID-19 vaccine. Sample: CD4+ T cells from PBMCs cultured with HCoV-NL63 spike peptides, taken before COVID-19 vaccination. This chain's CDR3 is CASSTKGETQYF. DNA of the CDR3: TGCGCCAGCAGCACAAAAGGGGAGACCCAGTACTTC.